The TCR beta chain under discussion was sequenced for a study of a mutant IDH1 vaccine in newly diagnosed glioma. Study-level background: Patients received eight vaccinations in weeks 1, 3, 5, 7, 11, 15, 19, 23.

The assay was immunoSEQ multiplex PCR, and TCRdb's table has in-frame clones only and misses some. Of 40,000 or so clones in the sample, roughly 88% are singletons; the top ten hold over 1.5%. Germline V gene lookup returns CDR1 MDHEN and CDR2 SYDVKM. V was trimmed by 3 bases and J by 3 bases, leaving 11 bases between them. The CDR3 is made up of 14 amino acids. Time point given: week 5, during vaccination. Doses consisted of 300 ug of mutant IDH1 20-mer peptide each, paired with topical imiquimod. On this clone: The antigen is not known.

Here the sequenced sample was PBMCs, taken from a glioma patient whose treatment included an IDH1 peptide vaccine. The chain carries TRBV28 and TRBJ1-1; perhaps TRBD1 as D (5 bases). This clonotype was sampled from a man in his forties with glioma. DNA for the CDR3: TGTGCCAGCAGTTTTACTTGGGGGGACACTGAAGCTTTCTTT. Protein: CASSFTWGDTEAFF. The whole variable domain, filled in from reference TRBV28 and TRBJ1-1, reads DVKVTQSSRYLVKRTGEKVFLECVQDMDHENMFWYRQDPGLGLRLIYFSYDVKMKEKGDIPEGYSVSREKKERFSLILESASTNQTSMYLCASSFTWGDTEAFFGQGTRLTVV.